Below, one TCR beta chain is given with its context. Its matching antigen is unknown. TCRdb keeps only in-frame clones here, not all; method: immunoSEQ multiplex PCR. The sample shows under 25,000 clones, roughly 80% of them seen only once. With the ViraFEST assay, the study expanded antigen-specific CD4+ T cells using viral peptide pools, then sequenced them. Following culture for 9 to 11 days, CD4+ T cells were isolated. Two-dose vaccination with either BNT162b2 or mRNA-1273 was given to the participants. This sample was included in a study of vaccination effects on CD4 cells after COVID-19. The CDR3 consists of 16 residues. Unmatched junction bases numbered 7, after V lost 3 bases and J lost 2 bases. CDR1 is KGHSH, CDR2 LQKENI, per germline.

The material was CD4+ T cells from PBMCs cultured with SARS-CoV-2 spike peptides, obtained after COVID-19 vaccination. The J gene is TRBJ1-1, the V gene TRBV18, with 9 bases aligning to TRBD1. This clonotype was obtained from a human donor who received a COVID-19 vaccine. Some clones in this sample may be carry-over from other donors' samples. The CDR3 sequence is CASSPRTGEINTEAFF. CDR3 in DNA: TGTGCCAGCTCACCGAGGACAGGGGAGATTAACACTGAAGCTTTCTTT.